Listed below are T cell receptor beta chains from one sample, sequenced in a study of beta chain features in type 1 diabetes. This table comes from immunoSEQ multiplex PCR, and its TCRdb copy is limited to in-frame clones, with some not included. Found here are 500,000 to 850,000 clones, over 11% of them singletons; the top ten hold 0.04%. Sequencing was carried out using naive CD4+ T cells from blood. These TCRs come from a man aged 18 to 29 with type 1 diabetes. The CDR3 runs from the conserved cysteine through the conserved F or W. Each record gives: CDR3 length, J gene, clone size, V gene, D gene, CDR3 DNA, CDR3 protein. D genes are given only for firm matches. Expanded clones are given a class, and other clones once, few, many or no size at all.

len: 13; j_gene: TRBJ2-1; abundance: .; v_gene: TRBV19; d_gene: .; CDR3nt: TGTGCCAGTAGTACGGCAGCCTACAATGAGCAGTTCTTC; CDR3aa: CASSTAAYNEQFF
len: 15; j_gene: TRBJ1-5; abundance: few; v_gene: TRBV30; d_gene: TRBD1; CDR3nt: TGTGCCTGGAGTGGACCGACAGGGGGCAATCAGCCCCAGCATTTT; CDR3aa: CAWSGPTGGNQPQHF
len: 19; j_gene: TRBJ2-7; abundance: few; v_gene: TRBV14; d_gene: .; CDR3nt: TGTGCCAGCAGCCCCATTCTCCCCGGATTCGGGGGGCGTCGATACGAGCAGTACTTC; CDR3aa: CASSPILPGFGGRRYEQYF
len: 15; j_gene: TRBJ2-1; abundance: few; v_gene: TRBV15; d_gene: TRBD1; CDR3nt: TGTGCCACCAGCACACAGGGGGCTACCTACAATGAGCAGTTCTTC; CDR3aa: CATSTQGATYNEQFF
len: 13; j_gene: TRBJ2-1; abundance: .; v_gene: TRBV25-1; d_gene: .; CDR3nt: TGTGCCACTCGGACGGCCACCTACAATGAGCAGTTCTTC; CDR3aa: CATRTATYNEQFF
len: 12; j_gene: TRBJ1-3; abundance: few; v_gene: TRBV28; d_gene: .; CDR3nt: TGTGCCAGCAGTTTGAGGGGGAACACCATATATTTT; CDR3aa: CASSLRGNTIYF
len: 12; j_gene: TRBJ2-7; abundance: .; v_gene: TRBV7-9; d_gene: .; CDR3nt: TGTGCCAGCAGTCGCTCTTCCTACGAGCAGTACTTC; CDR3aa: CASSRSSYEQYF
len: 14; j_gene: TRBJ2-3; abundance: .; v_gene: TRBV7-2; d_gene: .; CDR3nt: TGTGCCAGCAGCTTGGGAACTAGTCCAGATACGCAGTATTTT; CDR3aa: CASSLGTSPDTQYF
len: 13; j_gene: TRBJ2-7; abundance: .; v_gene: TRBV29-1; d_gene: TRBD1; CDR3nt: TGCAGCGTTAGCAGGGACAGCGCCTACGAGCAGTACTTC; CDR3aa: CSVSRDSAYEQYF
len: 15; j_gene: TRBJ2-7; abundance: .; v_gene: TRBV6-1; d_gene: TRBD1; CDR3nt: TGTGCCAGCAGTGAACGGGACAGGGGCGCCTACGAGCAGTACTTC; CDR3aa: CASSERDRGAYEQYF
len: 13; j_gene: TRBJ1-2; abundance: .; v_gene: TRBV25-1; d_gene: .; CDR3nt: TGTGCCAGCAGTGAGTCATTCGGATATGGCTACACCTTC; CDR3aa: CASSESFGYGYTF
len: 12; j_gene: TRBJ2-7; abundance: .; v_gene: TRBV5-1; d_gene: .; CDR3nt: TGCGCCAGCAGCTCGACTTCCTACGAGCAGTACTTC; CDR3aa: CASSSTSYEQYF
len: 12; j_gene: TRBJ2-5; abundance: few; v_gene: TRBV29-1; d_gene: .; CDR3nt: TGCAGCGGTGGAGGGGGAGCGGAGACCCAGTACTTC; CDR3aa: CSGGGGAETQYF
len: 15; j_gene: TRBJ2-3; abundance: few; v_gene: TRBV28; d_gene: TRBD1; CDR3nt: TGTGCCAGCAGTTCACCGGGACAGCGCACAGATACGCAGTATTTT; CDR3aa: CASSSPGQRTDTQYF
len: 13; j_gene: TRBJ1-1; abundance: few; v_gene: TRBV2; d_gene: TRBD1; CDR3nt: TGTGCCAGCAGGGGGGACAGGGAGACTGAAGCTTTCTTT; CDR3aa: CASRGDRETEAFF
len: 12; j_gene: TRBJ2-7; abundance: .; v_gene: TRBV29-1; d_gene: .; CDR3nt: TGCAGCGTTGAAGGGTCTTCCTACGAGCAGTACTTC; CDR3aa: CSVEGSSYEQYF
len: 14; j_gene: TRBJ1-2; abundance: few; v_gene: TRBV25-1; d_gene: TRBD1; CDR3nt: TGTGCCAGCAGTGAAAACAGGGGGCCGGCTGGCTACACCTTC; CDR3aa: CASSENRGPAGYTF
len: 14; j_gene: TRBJ1-4; abundance: few; v_gene: TRBV6-6; d_gene: .; CDR3nt: TGTGCCAGCAGTTACGGGGGCGCTAATGAAAAACTGTTTTTT; CDR3aa: CASSYGGANEKLFF
len: 12; j_gene: TRBJ2-5; abundance: few; v_gene: TRBV6-1; d_gene: TRBD2; CDR3nt: TGTGCCAGCAGCGGGGGGGACAAGACCCAGTACTTC; CDR3aa: CASSGGDKTQYF
len: 13; j_gene: TRBJ1-2; abundance: few; v_gene: TRBV9; d_gene: .; CDR3nt: TGTGCCAGCAGCGTCCGGGACGGCTATGGCTACACCTTC; CDR3aa: CASSVRDGYGYTF
len: 16; j_gene: TRBJ2-1; abundance: .; v_gene: TRBV10-3; d_gene: TRBD2; CDR3nt: TGTGCCATCAGTGAGGGTAGCGGGAGCGTGGTGAGTGAGCAGTTCTTC; CDR3aa: CAISEGSGSVVSEQFF
len: 14; j_gene: TRBJ1-3; abundance: .; v_gene: TRBV4-3; d_gene: .; CDR3nt: TGCGCCAGCAGCCTTCGTTTCTCTGGAAACACCATATATTTT; CDR3aa: CASSLRFSGNTIYF